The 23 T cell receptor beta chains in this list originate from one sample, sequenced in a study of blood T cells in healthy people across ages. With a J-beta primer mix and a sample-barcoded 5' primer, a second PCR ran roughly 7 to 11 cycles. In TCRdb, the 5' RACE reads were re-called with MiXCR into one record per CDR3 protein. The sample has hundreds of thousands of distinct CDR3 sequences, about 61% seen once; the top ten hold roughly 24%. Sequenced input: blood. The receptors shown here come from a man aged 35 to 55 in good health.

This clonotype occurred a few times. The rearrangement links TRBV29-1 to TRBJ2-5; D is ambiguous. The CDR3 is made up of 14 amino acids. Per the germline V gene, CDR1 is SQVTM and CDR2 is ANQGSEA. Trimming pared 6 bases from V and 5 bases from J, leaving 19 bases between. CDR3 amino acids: CSVTNPPVRETQYF. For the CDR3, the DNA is TGCAGCGTCACGAATCCCCCAGTCCGGGAGACCCAGTACTTC.

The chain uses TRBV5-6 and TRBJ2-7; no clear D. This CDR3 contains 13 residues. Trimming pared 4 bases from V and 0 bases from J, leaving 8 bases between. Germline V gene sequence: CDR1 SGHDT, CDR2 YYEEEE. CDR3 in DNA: TGTGCCAGCAGCCTCTGGAGCTCCTACGAGCAGTACTTC. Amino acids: CASSLWSSYEQYF.

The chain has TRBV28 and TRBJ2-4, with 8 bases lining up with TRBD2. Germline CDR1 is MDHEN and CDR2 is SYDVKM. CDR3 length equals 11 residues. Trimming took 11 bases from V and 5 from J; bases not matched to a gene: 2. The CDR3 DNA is TGTGCCGCCGGGAGGGAAAACATTCAGTACTTC. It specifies CAAGRENIQYF.

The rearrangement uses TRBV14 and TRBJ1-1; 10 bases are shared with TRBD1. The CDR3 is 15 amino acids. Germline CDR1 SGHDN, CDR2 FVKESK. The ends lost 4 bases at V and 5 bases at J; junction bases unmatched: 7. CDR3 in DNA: TGTGCCAGCAGCCCCTCGGACAGGGGGGGAACTGAAGCTTTCTTT. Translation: CASSPSDRGGTEAFF.

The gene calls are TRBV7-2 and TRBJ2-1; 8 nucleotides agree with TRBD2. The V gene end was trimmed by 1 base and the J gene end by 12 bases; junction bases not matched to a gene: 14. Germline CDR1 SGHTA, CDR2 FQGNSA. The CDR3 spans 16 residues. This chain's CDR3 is CASSLVFASGSQRQFF. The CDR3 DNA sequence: TGTGCCAGCAGCTTAGTATTCGCTAGCGGGTCCCAACGGCAGTTCTTC.

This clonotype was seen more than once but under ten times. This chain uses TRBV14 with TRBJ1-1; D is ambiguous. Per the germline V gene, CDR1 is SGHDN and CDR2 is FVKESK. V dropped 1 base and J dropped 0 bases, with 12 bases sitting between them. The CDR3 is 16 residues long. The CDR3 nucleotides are TGTGCCAGCAGCCAAGCGGGGTTTTGGATGAACACTGAAGCTTTCTTT. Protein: CASSQAGFWMNTEAFF.

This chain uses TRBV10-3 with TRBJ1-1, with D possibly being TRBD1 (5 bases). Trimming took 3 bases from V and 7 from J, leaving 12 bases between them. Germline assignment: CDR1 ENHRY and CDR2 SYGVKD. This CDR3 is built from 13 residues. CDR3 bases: TGTGCCATCAGTGAAGAAGGAAGGGGTGAAGCTTTCTTT. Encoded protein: CAISEEGRGEAFF.

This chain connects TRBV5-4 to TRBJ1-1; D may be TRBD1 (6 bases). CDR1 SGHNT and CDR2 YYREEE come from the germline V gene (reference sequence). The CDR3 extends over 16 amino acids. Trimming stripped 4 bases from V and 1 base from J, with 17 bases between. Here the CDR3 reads CASSPGVRGTNTEAFF. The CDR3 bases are TGTGCCAGCAGCCCCGGAGTTAGGGGGACGAACACTGAAGCTTTCTTT.

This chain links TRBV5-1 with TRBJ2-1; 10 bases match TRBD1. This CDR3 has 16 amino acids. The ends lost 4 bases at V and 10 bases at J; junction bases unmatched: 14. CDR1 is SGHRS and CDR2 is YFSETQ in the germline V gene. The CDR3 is CASSLNPGTGAYEQFF. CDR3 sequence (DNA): TGCGCCAGCAGCCTGAACCCCGGGACAGGGGCCTACGAGCAGTTCTTC.

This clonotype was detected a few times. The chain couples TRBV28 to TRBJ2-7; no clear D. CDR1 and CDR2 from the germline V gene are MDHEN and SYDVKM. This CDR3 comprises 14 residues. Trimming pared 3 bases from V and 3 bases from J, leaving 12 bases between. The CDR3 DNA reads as TGTGCCAGCAGTTTTAAAGTAGCAAACTACGAGCAGTACTTC. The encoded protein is CASSFKVANYEQYF.

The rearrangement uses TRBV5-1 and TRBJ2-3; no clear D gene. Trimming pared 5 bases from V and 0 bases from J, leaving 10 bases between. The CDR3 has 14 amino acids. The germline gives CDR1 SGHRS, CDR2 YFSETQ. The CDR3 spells CASRDQSSTDTQYF. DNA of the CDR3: TGCGCCAGCAGGGACCAGTCAAGCACAGATACGCAGTATTTT.

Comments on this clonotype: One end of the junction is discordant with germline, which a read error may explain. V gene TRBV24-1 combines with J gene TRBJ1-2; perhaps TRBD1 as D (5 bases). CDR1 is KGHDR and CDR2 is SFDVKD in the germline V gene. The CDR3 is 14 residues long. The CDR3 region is CAASKSQGIGGYTF. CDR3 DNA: TGTGCCGCCAGCAAAAGCCAGGGCATCGGAGGCTACACCTTC.

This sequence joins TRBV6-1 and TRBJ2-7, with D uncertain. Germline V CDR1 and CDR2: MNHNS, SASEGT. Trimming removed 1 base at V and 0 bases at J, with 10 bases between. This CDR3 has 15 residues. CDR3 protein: CASSEGAISSYEQYF. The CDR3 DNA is TGTGCCAGCAGTGAAGGGGCAATCAGCTCCTACGAGCAGTACTTC.

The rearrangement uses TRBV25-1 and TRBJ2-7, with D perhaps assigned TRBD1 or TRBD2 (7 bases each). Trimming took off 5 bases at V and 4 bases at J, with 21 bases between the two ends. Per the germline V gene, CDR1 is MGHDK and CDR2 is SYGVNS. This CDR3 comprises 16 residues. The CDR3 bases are TGTGCCAGCAGTAGTAGCTCAGGGGGGGCGCGGTACGAGCAGTACTTC. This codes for CASSSSSGGARYEQYF.

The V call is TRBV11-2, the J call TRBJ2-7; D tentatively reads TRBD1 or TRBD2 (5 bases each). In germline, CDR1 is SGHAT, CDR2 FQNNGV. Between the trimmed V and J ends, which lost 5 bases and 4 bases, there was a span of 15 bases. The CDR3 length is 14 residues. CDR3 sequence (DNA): TGTGCCAGCAGCCCCCAGCCCGGGGCTTACGAGCAGTACTTC. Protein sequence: CASSPQPGAYEQYF.

CDR3 DNA sequence: TGCAGCGTTGACGTCGAGACAGGGTATCGGGGGACCCAGTACTTC. Protein product: CSVDVETGYRGTQYF. The chain recombines TRBV29-1 with TRBJ2-5; the match to TRBD1 covers 7 bases. Looked up from germline, CDR1 is SQVTM and CDR2 is ANQGSEA. CDR3 length: 15 amino acids. Germline trimming cut 3 bases from V and 7 bases from J; bases unmatched to any gene: 14.

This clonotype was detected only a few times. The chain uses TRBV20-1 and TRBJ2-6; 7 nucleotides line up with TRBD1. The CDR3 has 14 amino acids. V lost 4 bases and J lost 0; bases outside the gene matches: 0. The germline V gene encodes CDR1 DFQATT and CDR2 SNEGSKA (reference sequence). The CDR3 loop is CSATGGSGANVLTF. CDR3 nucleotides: TGCAGTGCTACAGGGGGCTCTGGGGCCAACGTCCTGACTTTC.

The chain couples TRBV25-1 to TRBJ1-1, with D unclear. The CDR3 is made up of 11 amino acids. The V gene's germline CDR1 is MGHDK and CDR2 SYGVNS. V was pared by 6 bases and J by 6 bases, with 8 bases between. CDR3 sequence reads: CASRAVAEAFF. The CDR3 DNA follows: TGTGCCAGCAGGGCCGTGGCTGAAGCTTTCTTT.

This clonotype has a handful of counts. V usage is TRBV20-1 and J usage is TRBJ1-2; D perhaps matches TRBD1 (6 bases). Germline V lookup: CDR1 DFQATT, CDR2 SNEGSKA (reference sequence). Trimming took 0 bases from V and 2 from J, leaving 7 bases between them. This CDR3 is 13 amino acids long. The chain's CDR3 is CSARETGNYGYTF. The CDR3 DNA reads TGCAGTGCTAGAGAAACAGGGAACTATGGCTACACCTTC.

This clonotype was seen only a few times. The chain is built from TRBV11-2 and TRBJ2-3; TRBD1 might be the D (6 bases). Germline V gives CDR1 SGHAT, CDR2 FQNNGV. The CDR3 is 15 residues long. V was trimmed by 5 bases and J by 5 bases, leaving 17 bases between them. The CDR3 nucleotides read TGTGCCAGCAGCCAACGGGGCCTAGGGGGAGATACGCAGTATTTT. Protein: CASSQRGLGGDTQYF.

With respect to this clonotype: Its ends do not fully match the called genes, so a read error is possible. Here the CDR3 reads CASSEHQEIQYF. The CDR3 DNA follows: TGCGCCAGCAGCGAACATCAAGAGATCCAGTACTTC. The chain couples TRBV5-1 to TRBJ2-5; no firm D call. Germline V gene data show CDR1 as SGHRS and CDR2 as YFSETQ. This CDR3 has 12 residues.

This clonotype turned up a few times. The CDR3 DNA follows: TGTGCCAGCAGCTTGGCGGCAGGAGCTAACTATGGCTACACCTTC. Its translation is CASSLAAGANYGYTF. This sequence joins TRBV5-6 and TRBJ1-2; no clear D gene. The CDR3 is 15 residues long. Germline V lookup: CDR1 SGHDT, CDR2 YYEEEE. The ends were cut back, 0 bases at V and 0 bases at J, with 9 bases in the middle.

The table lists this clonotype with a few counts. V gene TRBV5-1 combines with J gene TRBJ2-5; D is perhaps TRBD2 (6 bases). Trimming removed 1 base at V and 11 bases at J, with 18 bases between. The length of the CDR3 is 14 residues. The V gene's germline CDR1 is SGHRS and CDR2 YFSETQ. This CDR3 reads CASSLTSLPAEQYF. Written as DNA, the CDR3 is TGCGCCAGCAGCTTGACTAGCCTCCCGGCTGAGCAGTACTTC.